This TCR beta chain was observed in a study of OX40 agonist ivuxolimab in advanced cancers. On the study more broadly: Enrolled patients in dose escalation had cancers that were hepatocellular carcinoma, melanoma, renal cell or head and neck cancer. The study reported partial responses in three patients: one hepatocellular carcinoma, two cutaneous melanoma. It was permissible to have had prior anti-PD-1, anti-PD-L1 or anti-CTLA-4 therapy, and 40% had some. Study-wide points: Both CD4+ and CD8+ T cell populations in blood had undergone clonal expansion by week 6 at 0.1 to 3.0 mg/kg.

The CDR3 length is 14 residues. Germline lookup yields CDR1 SGHVS and CDR2 FNYEAQ. With 4 bases clipped from V and 7 bases from J, the junction kept 8 bases outside the gene matches. Using immunoSEQ multiplex PCR, the repertoire was profiled, and TCRdb retains in-frame clones only, with some absent. The repertoire includes tens of thousands of clones, roughly 80% of them detected once, and about 5% sits in the top ten. Worth noting for this clone: Its specificity is unknown.

This specimen was CD4+ or CD8+ T cells sorted from blood, taken in a trial of the OX40 agonist ivuxolimab. The origin of this receptor is an adult with an advanced solid tumor such as melanoma, head and neck, liver or kidney cancer. This chain links TRBV7-6 with TRBJ1-2; 8 positions agree with TRBD1. CDR3 residues: CASSSDRGSAGYTF. CDR3 bases: TGTGCCAGCAGCTCTGACAGGGGCTCCGCTGGCTACACCTTC.